These 10 T cell receptor beta chains were all obtained from the same sample, sequenced in a study of blood T cells in healthy people across ages. A second PCR, run for about 6 to 12 cycles, used a sample-barcoded 5' primer plus a J-beta primer mix. TCRdb processed the 5' RACE reads anew with MiXCR; each CDR3 protein has one entry. The profile shows 650,000 to 900,000 distinct CDR3 sequences, 55% to 65% of them singletons. The sequencing sample was made of blood. These receptors originate from a man under 40 in good health.

J is TRBJ1-5 and V is TRBV15; tentative D call: TRBD1 (6 bases). The CDR3 has 16 amino acids. Germline assignment: CDR1 LNHNV and CDR2 YYDKDF (reference sequence). The V and J ends lost 0 bases and 0 bases respectively, with 9 bases between them. As DNA, the CDR3 is TGTGCCACCAGCAGAGAACCAGGGGATAGCAATCAGCCCCAGCATTTT. Translating it yields CATSREPGDSNQPQHF.

The V call is TRBV15, the J call TRBJ2-7; no firm D call. Germline values: CDR1 LNHNV, CDR2 YYDKDF (reference sequence). Trimming shortened V by 4 bases and J by 6 bases, and 10 bases separated the two germline ends. The CDR3 is 12 residues long. CDR3 protein: CATSTTRREQYF. In DNA, the CDR3 is TGTGCCACCAGCACTACACGACGCGAGCAGTACTTC.

V is TRBV7-2 and J is TRBJ2-4; TRBD1 aligns across 10 bases. The J call could be wrong; TRBJ2-7 is a better fit for the DNA end. The CDR3 runs to 14 residues. The germline V gene has CDR1 SGHTA and CDR2 FQGNSA. The CDR3 DNA sequence: TGTGCCAGCAGTAGACAGGGGGCGCATTACGAGCAGTACTTC. Amino acids: CASSRQGAHYEQYF.

The genes are TRBV21-1 and TRBJ2-1; the table's TRBD1 call for D was not verified on the DNA. TRBV21-1 is a listed pseudogene. The CDR3 covers 17 residues. Here the CDR3 DNA reads TGTGCCAGCAGCAACTTTGGGGGACAGGGACCTTCTCAGGAGCAGTTCTTC. Residues: CASSNFGGQGPSQEQFF.

The chain joins TRBV4-2 to TRBJ2-7, with TRBD2 matching 8 bases. CDR3 length: 16 residues. V was clipped by 0 bases and J by 5 bases; unmatched bases: 9. The germline V gene encodes CDR1 LGHNA and CDR2 YNFKEQ. CDR3 in amino acids: CASSQDRPGGLNEQYF. As DNA, the CDR3 is TGTGCCAGCAGCCAAGATCGTCCGGGGGGGCTGAACGAGCAGTACTTC.

The rearrangement uses TRBV29-1 and TRBJ2-1; 9 bases fit TRBD1. The CDR3 spans 16 residues. Germline lookup yields CDR1 SQVTM and CDR2 ANQGSEA. The CDR3 DNA reads TGCAGAAAGCTACCTCGCCGGGACAGGGCTGGCGATGAGCAGTTCTTC. Residues: CRKLPRRDRAGDEQFF.

V usage is TRBV27 and J usage is TRBJ2-7; the match to TRBD2 covers 11 bases. Unmatched junction bases numbered 13, after V lost 3 bases and J lost 0 bases. Germline V CDR1 and CDR2: MNHEY, SMNVEV (reference sequence). The CDR3 runs to 19 residues. CDR3 protein: CASSFRPGLAGGFSYEQYF. The CDR3, as DNA: TGTGCCAGCAGTTTCCGCCCGGGTCTAGCGGGGGGCTTCTCCTACGAGCAGTACTTC.

The J gene is TRBJ2-7, the V gene TRBV6-2 or TRBV6-3; TRBD2 might be the D (6 bases). The length of the CDR3 is 11 residues. V gave up 8 bases and J gave up 7 bases, with 12 bases separating them. Germline loops: CDR1 MNHEY, CDR2 SVGEGT. The CDR3 DNA reads TGTGCCAGCGGAGGGCCGCGGGAGCAGTACTTC. This sequence encodes CASGGPREQYF.

Comments on this clonotype: The junction departs from germline at one end; a sequencing error may be responsible. V is TRBV3-1 and J is TRBJ2-5, with 11 bases lining up with TRBD2. Germline V gene lookup returns CDR1 LGHDT and CDR2 YNNKEL (reference sequence). CDR3 length: 15 residues. CDR3 bases: TGTGCCAGTAGCCCGGGACTAGCGGCTCAAGAGACCCAGTACTTC. Protein: CASSPGLAAQETQYF.

This clonotype was found a few times. This chain uses TRBV4-3 with TRBJ2-7; D is unresolved. Per the germline V gene, CDR1 is LGHNA and CDR2 is YSLEER. The CDR3 runs 12 residues. Trimming took 4 bases from V and 6 from J, leaving 10 bases between them. CDR3 sequence: CASSPWAREQYF. In DNA form, the CDR3 reads TGCGCCAGCAGCCCATGGGCCCGCGAGCAGTACTTC.